Below, 19 T cell receptor beta chains from the same sample are listed, as sequenced in a study of technical replicates of blood from a few donors. Here immunoSEQ multiplex PCR was the method, and the copy in TCRdb shows in-frame clones only, minus some. The table shows under 75,000 clones, with about 94% occurring only once. The sequenced material came from T cells isolated from PBMCs. The receptors derive from a human donor in good health.

The chain joins TRBV9 to TRBJ1-5; D remains unclear. CDR1 is SGDLS, CDR2 YYNGEE, per germline. The CDR3 length is 15 residues. The germline V and J ends were trimmed by 3 bases and 6 bases, with 16 bases remaining between them. The CDR3 coding sequence is TGTGCCAGCAGCGCCGTCGGGGAAGTAGGTCAGCCCCAGCATTTT. Translation gives CASSAVGEVGQPQHF.

A few counts support this clone. CDR3: CASSLDSPTGELFF. The CDR3 DNA sequence: TGTGCCAGCAGCCTGGACAGTCCCACCGGGGAGCTGTTTTTT. V usage is TRBV2 and J usage is TRBJ2-2, with a weak D call TRBD1 (6 bases). Germline CDR1 reads SNHLY; CDR2 reads FYNNEI. Trimming shortened V by 6 bases and J by 4 bases, and 12 bases separated the two germline ends. This CDR3 is 14 amino acids long. The whole variable domain, remainder taken from reference TRBV2 and TRBJ2-2, is EPEVTQTPSHQVTQMGQEVILRCVPISNHLYFYWYRQILGQKVEFLVSFYNNEISEKSEIFDDQFSVERPDGSNFTLKIRSTKLEDSAMYFCASSLDSPTGELFFGEGSRLTVL.

The chain joins TRBV6-1 to TRBJ2-1; tentative D call: TRBD1 (5 bases). The V end was cut by 4 bases, the J end by 0 bases, with 16 bases between. The CDR3 sequence is 17 residues long. Germline CDR1 MNHNS, CDR2 SASEGT. The DNA of the CDR3 is TGTGCCAGCAGTGCCGAGGACACTGTGAGCTCCTACAATGAGCAGTTCTTC. Residues: CASSAEDTVSSYNEQFF.

This chain connects TRBV27 to TRBJ2-1, with unresolved D. CDR3 length: 15 amino acids. V gave up 2 bases and J gave up 2 bases, with 10 bases separating them. In germline, CDR1 is MNHEY, CDR2 SMNVEV (reference sequence). The CDR3 region has the DNA TGTGCCAGCAGTTTAACCACTGCCCCCTACAATGAGCAGTTCTTC. Protein sequence: CASSLTTAPYNEQFF.

The chain uses TRBV19 and TRBJ2-7, with 13 bases matching TRBD2. Germline V gives CDR1 LNHDA, CDR2 SQIVND (reference sequence). V was pared by 5 bases and J by 4 bases, with 8 bases of the junction left unmatched. The CDR3 has 16 amino acids. CDR3 protein: CASSSGATSGRYEQYF. The CDR3 nucleotides are TGTGCCAGTAGTTCTGGGGCGACTAGCGGGAGGTACGAGCAGTACTTC.

The chain carries TRBV27 and TRBJ2-7; D is unclear. V was trimmed by 0 bases and J by 4 bases, leaving 7 bases between them. The CDR3 extends over 13 amino acids. Germline V gene sequence: CDR1 MNHEY, CDR2 SMNVEV (reference sequence). The CDR3 here is CASSLSGGYEQYF. The CDR3 coding sequence is TGTGCCAGCAGTTTATCAGGCGGTTACGAGCAGTACTTC.

The J gene is TRBJ2-3, the V gene TRBV10-3; D call uncertain. The CDR3 extends over 12 amino acids. Germline V gives CDR1 ENHRY, CDR2 SYGVKD. Trimming stripped 8 bases from V and 4 bases from J, with 10 bases between. The CDR3 coding sequence is TGTGCCATCGGAGTAGATTCAGATACGCAGTATTTT. This sequence encodes CAIGVDSDTQYF.

The table lists this clone with a few counts. The V and J genes are TRBV21-1 and TRBJ1-1. TRBV21-1 is tagged as a pseudogene. The CDR3 has 14 amino acids. The CDR3 coding sequence is TGTGCCAGCAGCAAAGGGTCCGGGAGGGCTGAAGCTTTCTTT. Translating gives CASSKGSGRAEAFF.

The chain recombines TRBV5-8 with TRBJ1-1, with 7 nucleotides matching TRBD1. This CDR3 has 12 amino acids. Unmatched junction bases numbered 5, after V lost 4 bases and J lost 8 bases. CDR1 is SGHTS, CDR2 YDEGEE, per germline. The CDR3 DNA is TGTGCCAGCAGCCTTGGACAGGCCGAAGCTTTCTTT. This encodes CASSLGQAEAFF.

The chain recombines TRBV6-6 with TRBJ1-5; TRBD1 matches at 9 bases. V gave up 5 bases and J gave up 6 bases; unmatched junction bases: 8. The CDR3 length is 15 residues. Germline CDR1 reads MNHNY; CDR2 reads SVGAGI (reference sequence). CDR3 sequence reads: CASSTGQGIFQPQHF. The CDR3 region has the DNA TGTGCCAGCAGTACAGGACAGGGGATTTTTCAGCCCCAGCATTTT.

A single count supports this clone. This chain links TRBV6-6 with TRBJ2-7, with D possibly being TRBD2 (5 bases). There are 12 residues in the CDR3. With 4 bases removed from V and 5 bases from J, the gap between germline ends came to 9 bases. CDR1 and CDR2 from the germline V gene are MNHNY and SVGAGI (reference sequence). The CDR3 loop reads CASSLWGDEQYF. The DNA for the CDR3 is TGTGCCAGCAGTTTATGGGGAGACGAGCAGTACTTC.

V gene TRBV7-6 combines with J gene TRBJ2-3; D call uncertain. Germline V lookup: CDR1 SGHVS, CDR2 FNYEAQ. Trimming cost V 1 base and J 2 bases, with 4 bases left between them. This CDR3 has 13 residues. In DNA form, the CDR3 reads TGTGCCAGCAGCTTAGGACTCACAGATACGCAGTATTTT. It yields the protein CASSLGLTDTQYF.

The chain is built from TRBV20-1 and TRBJ1-2; a possible D gene is TRBD1 (6 bases). CDR1 DFQATT and CDR2 SNEGSKA come from the germline V gene (reference sequence). The V and J ends lost 5 bases and 7 bases respectively, with 11 bases between them. The CDR3 consists of 11 residues. CDR3 protein: CSAYREGGYTF. The CDR3, as DNA: TGCAGTGCTTACAGGGAGGGTGGCTACACCTTC.

The chain links TRBV2 to TRBJ1-1, with D possibly TRBD1 on 6 matching bases. The CDR3 extends over 15 amino acids. From germline, CDR1 is SNHLY and CDR2 FYNNEI. Trimming removed 2 bases at V and 5 bases at J, with 15 bases between. For the CDR3, the DNA is TGTGCCAGCAGTGAAAATTACAGGGATGGTACTGAAGCTTTCTTT. Translation gives CASSENYRDGTEAFF.

The chain recombines TRBV4-1 with TRBJ2-7; D call uncertain. V lost 0 bases and J lost 3, with 6 bases in between. Germline CDR1 reads MGHRA; CDR2 reads YSYEKL. The CDR3 runs to 13 residues. The CDR3 loop reads CASSQDTNYEQYF. The CDR3 nucleotides read TGCGCCAGCAGCCAAGATACAAACTACGAGCAGTACTTC.

J is TRBJ2-3 and V is TRBV18; tentatively, D is TRBD2 (6 bases). The germline V gene has CDR1 KGHSH and CDR2 LQKENI. V was cut by 6 bases and J by 0 bases, with 13 bases left in between. The CDR3 loop spans 15 amino acids. CDR3 coding DNA: TGTGCCAGCTCCCCCCGGAGGGGTAGCACAGATACGCAGTATTTT. Its protein is CASSPRRGSTDTQYF.

The chain uses TRBV27 and TRBJ2-7; 7 bases fit TRBD1. Germline loops: CDR1 MNHEY, CDR2 SMNVEV (reference sequence). The CDR3 contains 16 residues. J gave up 6 bases and V 2 bases, and 13 bases lay outside the gene matches. This chain's CDR3 is CASSLIGKWTGGEQYF. The CDR3 DNA reads TGTGCCAGCAGTTTAATCGGGAAGTGGACAGGAGGCGAGCAGTACTTC.

The genes are TRBV9 and TRBJ2-3; TRBD2 agrees at 7 bases. Germline-derived CDR1 and CDR2 are SGDLS and YYNGEE. Unmatched junction bases numbered 4, after V lost 0 bases and J lost 0 bases. CDR3 length: 16 amino acids. CDR3 loop: CASSVAGRESTDTQYF. The CDR3 coding sequence is TGTGCCAGCAGCGTAGCTGGGCGGGAGAGCACAGATACGCAGTATTTT.

The chain couples TRBV6-5 to TRBJ1-1; no firm D call. CDR1 and CDR2 (germline): MNHEY, SVGAGI. There are 14 residues in the CDR3. Trimming took 2 bases from V and 0 from J, leaving 7 bases between them. The CDR3 nucleotides read TGTGCCAGCAGTTACGCCACAGTGAACACTGAAGCTTTCTTT. Its protein product is CASSYATVNTEAFF.